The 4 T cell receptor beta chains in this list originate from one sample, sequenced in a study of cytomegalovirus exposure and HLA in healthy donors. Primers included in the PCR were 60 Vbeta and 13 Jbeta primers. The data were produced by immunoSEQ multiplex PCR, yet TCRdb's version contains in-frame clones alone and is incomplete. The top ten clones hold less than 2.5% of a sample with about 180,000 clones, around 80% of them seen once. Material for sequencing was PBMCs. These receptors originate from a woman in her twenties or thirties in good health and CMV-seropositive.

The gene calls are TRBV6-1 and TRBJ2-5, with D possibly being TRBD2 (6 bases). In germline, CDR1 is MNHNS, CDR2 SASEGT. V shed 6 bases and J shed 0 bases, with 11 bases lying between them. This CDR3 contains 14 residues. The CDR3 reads CASRRDQYQETQYF. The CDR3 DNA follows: TGTGCCAGCAGGCGGGACCAGTACCAAGAGACCCAGTACTTC.

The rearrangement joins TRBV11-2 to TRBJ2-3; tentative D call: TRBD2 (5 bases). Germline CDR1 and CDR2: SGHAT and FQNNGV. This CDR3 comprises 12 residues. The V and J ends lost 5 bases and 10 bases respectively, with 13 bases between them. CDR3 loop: CASSREGAAQYF. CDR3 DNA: TGTGCCAGCAGCCGGGAAGGTGCTGCGCAGTATTTT.

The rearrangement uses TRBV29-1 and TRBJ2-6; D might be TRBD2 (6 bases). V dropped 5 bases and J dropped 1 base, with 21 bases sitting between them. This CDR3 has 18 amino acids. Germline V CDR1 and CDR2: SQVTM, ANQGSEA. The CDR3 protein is CSVSLTGGSASGANVLTF. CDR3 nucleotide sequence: TGCAGCGTTTCATTAACAGGAGGGAGCGCTTCTGGGGCCAACGTCCTGACTTTC.

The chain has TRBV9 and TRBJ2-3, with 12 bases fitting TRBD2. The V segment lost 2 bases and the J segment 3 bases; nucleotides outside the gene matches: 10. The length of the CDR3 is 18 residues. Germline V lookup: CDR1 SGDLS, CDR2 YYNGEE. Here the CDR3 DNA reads TGTGCCAGCAGCGTTGAGACTAGCGGGGGCTGGGTTACAGATACGCAGTATTTT. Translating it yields CASSVETSGGWVTDTQYF.